This T cell receptor beta chain was found in a study of identical twins. General study findings and limits: Fewer insertions were carried by abundant cord blood beta clonotypes, but none was seen in memory repertoires.

A note on this clonotype: Its antigen is not identified.

Per the germline V gene, CDR1 is MNHEY and CDR2 is SVGEGT. Trimming removed 5 bases from V and 5 bases from J, with 7 bases in between. The CDR3 sequence is 11 residues long. One entry per CDR3 protein, called by TCRdb with MiXCR from the 5' RACE reads. The repertoire holds 500,000 or so distinct CDR3 sequences, with roughly a fifth as singletons. These same data were also listed under a study on T cells expressing NK-cell markers. That source notes: Researchers got TCR beta repertoires out of sorted CD3+CD56+NKG2C+, CD3+CD56+NKG2C- and CD3+CD56-NKG2C+ T cells. Among the eight sequenced donors, seven tested HCMV-seropositive and one tested seronegative. Topping the CD3+CD56-NKG2C+ fraction as well were these clonotypes, in a few donors.

The V call is TRBV6-2 or TRBV6-3, the J call TRBJ2-7; no reliable D call. The sample consisted of CD4+ T cells sorted from blood. The clonotype was recovered from a woman younger than 30 in good health. The DNA for the CDR3 is TGTGCCAGCAGTAAAGTGGACGAGCAGTACTTC. Protein: CASSKVDEQYF.